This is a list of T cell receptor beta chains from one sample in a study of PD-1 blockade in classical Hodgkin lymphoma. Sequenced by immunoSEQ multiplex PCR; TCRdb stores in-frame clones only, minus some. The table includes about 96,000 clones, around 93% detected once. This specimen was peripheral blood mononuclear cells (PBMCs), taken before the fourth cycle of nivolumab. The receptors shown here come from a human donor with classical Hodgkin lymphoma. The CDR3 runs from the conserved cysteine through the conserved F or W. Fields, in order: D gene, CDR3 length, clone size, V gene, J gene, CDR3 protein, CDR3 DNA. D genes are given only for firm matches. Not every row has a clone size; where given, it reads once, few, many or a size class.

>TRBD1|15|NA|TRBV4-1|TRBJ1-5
CASSLGTVRNQPQHF
TGCGCCAGCAGCCTTGGGACAGTGAGGAATCAGCCCCAGCATTTT
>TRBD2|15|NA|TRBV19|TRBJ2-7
CASSSDRSGKNEQYF
TGTGCCAGTAGTTCGGACCGGAGCGGGAAAAACGAGCAGTACTTC
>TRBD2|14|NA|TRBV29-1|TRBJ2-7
CSVDVVGGAYEQYF
TGCAGCGTTGATGTGGTCGGGGGGGCCTACGAGCAGTACTTC
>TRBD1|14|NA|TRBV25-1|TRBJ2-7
CASSANRGIGEQYF
TGTGCCAGCAGTGCCAACAGGGGAATAGGGGAGCAGTACTTC
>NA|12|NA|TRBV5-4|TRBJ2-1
CAPGSGANEQFF
TGTGCCCCGGGATCAGGGGCCAATGAGCAGTTCTTC
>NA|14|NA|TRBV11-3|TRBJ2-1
CASSLGPSTGMQFF
TGTGCCAGCAGCTTAGGGCCATCTACGGGGATGCAGTTCTTC
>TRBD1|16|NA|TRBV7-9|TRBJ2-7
CASSPPTGAESYEQYF
TGTGCCAGCAGCCCACCTACAGGGGCGGAGTCCTACGAGCAGTACTTC
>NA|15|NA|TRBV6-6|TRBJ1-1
CASSYSGQLNTEAFF
TGTGCCAGCAGTTACTCTGGGCAGCTGAACACTGAAGCTTTCTTT
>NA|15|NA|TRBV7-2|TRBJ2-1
CASSLSYLRGNEQFF
TGTGCCAGCAGCTTATCCTACCTTCGGGGCAATGAGCAGTTCTTC
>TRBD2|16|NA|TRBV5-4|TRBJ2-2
CASSVGLAENTGELFF
TGTGCCAGCAGCGTGGGACTAGCGGAGAACACCGGGGAGCTGTTTTTT
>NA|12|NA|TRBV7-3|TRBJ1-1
CASSLPYQEAFF
TGTGCCAGCAGTCTTCCATATCAAGAAGCTTTCTTT
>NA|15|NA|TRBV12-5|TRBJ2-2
CASGFLAANTGELFF
TGTGCTAGTGGTTTCTTGGCAGCGAACACCGGGGAGCTGTTTTTT
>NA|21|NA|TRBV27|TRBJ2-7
CTSSLKPPRTRGGRSSYEQYF
TGTACCAGCAGTTTAAAGCCCCCACGGACGCGCGGCGGACGGAGCTCCTACGAGCAGTACTTC
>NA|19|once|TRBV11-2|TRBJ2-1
CASSLDPLGGFSSYNEQFF
TGTGCCAGCAGCTTAGATCCGCTAGGAGGTTTTAGCTCCTACAATGAGCAGTTCTTC
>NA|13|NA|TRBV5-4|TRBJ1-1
CASSSPGGTEAFF
TGTGCCAGCAGCTCCCCGGGAGGCACTGAAGCTTTCTTT
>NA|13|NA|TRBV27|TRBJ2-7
CASSYSFSYEQYF
TGTGCCAGCAGCTACAGCTTTTCCTACGAGCAGTACTTC
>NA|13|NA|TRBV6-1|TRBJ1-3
CASSIESGNTIYF
TGTGCCAGCTCAATCGAATCTGGAAACACCATATATTTT
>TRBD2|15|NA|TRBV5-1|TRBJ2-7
CASSLAGGSLYEQYF
TGCGCCAGCAGCTTAGCTGGCGGGAGTTTATACGAGCAGTACTTC
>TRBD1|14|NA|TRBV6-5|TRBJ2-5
CASSPYRGQETQYF
TGTGCCAGCAGTCCGTACAGGGGTCAAGAGACCCAGTACTTC
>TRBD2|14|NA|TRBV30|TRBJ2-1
CAWDTSGRWNEQFF
TGTGCCTGGGACACTAGCGGGAGATGGAATGAGCAGTTCTTC
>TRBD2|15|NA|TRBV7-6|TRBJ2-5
CASSFYLAGQETQYF
TGTGCCAGCAGCTTTTATCTAGCGGGGCAAGAGACCCAGTACTTC
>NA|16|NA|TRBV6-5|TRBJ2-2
CASSSGTGHLTGELFF
TGTGCCAGCAGTTCAGGGACTGGGCACCTCACCGGGGAGCTGTTTTTT